This T cell receptor beta chain appears in the sequencing data of a study of neurological immune-mediated disorders. A 10-nucleotide random UMI tagged transcripts in template-switch 5'RACE cDNA synthesis. TCRdb recomputed calls from the 5' RACE reads with MiXCR, one row per CDR3 protein. The data hold tens of thousands of distinct CDR3 sequences, with 11% observed a single time. Germline assignment: CDR1 SGHRS and CDR2 YFSETQ. There are 15 residues in the CDR3. Trimming took 3 bases from V and 8 from J; bases not matched to a gene: 13. Study-level results: The greatest degree of TCR clonal expansion was observed in HTLV-1-associated myelopathy, with the lowest in multiple sclerosis, below that of healthy controls.

For the unsorted libraries, 2 million PBMCs stored at -80 C served as input. Concerning this clonotype: Its target is not known.

Source material: PBMCs. The receptor was isolated from a man aged 60-69 years in good health. The chain combines TRBV5-1 with TRBJ1-2; TRBD1 agrees at 7 bases. The CDR3 sequence is CASSSPGTDLFGYTF. Written as DNA, the CDR3 is TGCGCCAGCAGCTCCCCCGGGACAGATCTCTTCGGCTACACCTTC. Full variable domain (remainder filled in from reference TRBV5-1 and TRBJ1-2): KAGVTQTPRYLIKTRGQQVTLSCSPISGHRSVSWYQQTPGQGLQFLFEYFSETQRNKGNFPGRFSGRQFSNSRSEMNVSTLELGDSALYLCASSSPGTDLFGYTFGSGTRLTVV.